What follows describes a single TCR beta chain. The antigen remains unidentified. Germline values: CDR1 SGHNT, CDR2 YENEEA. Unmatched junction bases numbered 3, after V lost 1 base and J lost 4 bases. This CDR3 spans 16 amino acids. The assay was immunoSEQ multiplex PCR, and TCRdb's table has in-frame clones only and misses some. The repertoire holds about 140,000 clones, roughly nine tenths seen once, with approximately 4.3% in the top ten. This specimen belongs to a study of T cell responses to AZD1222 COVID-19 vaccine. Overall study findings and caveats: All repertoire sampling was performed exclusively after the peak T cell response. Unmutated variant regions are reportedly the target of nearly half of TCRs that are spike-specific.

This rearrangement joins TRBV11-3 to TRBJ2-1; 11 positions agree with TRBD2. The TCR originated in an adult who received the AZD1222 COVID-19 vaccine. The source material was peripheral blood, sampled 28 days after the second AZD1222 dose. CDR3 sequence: CASSLGGTSGYNEQFF. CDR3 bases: TGTGCCAGCAGCTTAGGCGGGACTAGCGGATACAATGAGCAGTTCTTC.